The next 10 T cell receptor beta chains were all read from a single sample in a study of blood T cell repertoires in COVID-19. Assay used: immunoSEQ multiplex PCR; TCRdb lists only in-frame clones, some missing. This sample carries approximately 380,000 clones, 85% of them seen once, and the ten largest clones take under 4%. The sequenced material came from peripheral blood. The source of these receptors is a woman between 18 and 29 years old with acute or convalescent COVID-19.

The chain is built from TRBV28 and TRBJ1-6, with D uncertain. With 1 base removed from V and 14 bases from J, the gap between germline ends came to 9 bases. Per the germline V gene, CDR1 is MDHEN and CDR2 is SYDVKM. This CDR3 is 12 amino acids long. CDR3 residues: CASSLLWAALHF. CDR3 nucleotide sequence: TGTGCCAGCAGTTTATTGTGGGCAGCCCTCCACTTT.

The V gene is TRBV18, the J gene TRBJ1-3, with 9 bases matching TRBD1. Trimming cost V 4 bases and J 3 bases; bases outside gene matches: 7. Per germline, CDR1 KGHSH and CDR2 LQKENI. The length of the CDR3 is 16 residues. The CDR3 DNA reads as TGTGCCAGCTCACTGGAACAGGGGGCCAGTGGAAACACCATATATTTT. Protein sequence: CASSLEQGASGNTIYF.

This clone was detected only once. The chain combines TRBV5-5 with TRBJ2-1; 11 bases are shared with TRBD1. V dropped 6 bases and J dropped 10; count of bases not matched to a gene: 12. The germline V gene has CDR1 SGHKS and CDR2 YYEKEE (reference sequence). This CDR3 region has 15 residues. Here the CDR3 DNA reads TGTGCCAGCATCGCGGGACAGGGGGTGGGATTAGAGCAGTTCTTC. Translation gives CASIAGQGVGLEQFF.

The V and J genes are TRBV9 and TRBJ1-2; a weak D match, TRBD1 (5 bases). The CDR3 contains 12 residues. Trimming removed 5 bases at V and 4 bases at J, with 9 bases between. The germline V gene has CDR1 SGDLS and CDR2 YYNGEE. In nucleotides, the CDR3 is TGTGCCAGCAGTCAGGGCCTCTATGGCTACACCTTC. It specifies CASSQGLYGYTF.

The chain links TRBV30 to TRBJ1-2, with 7 nucleotides matching TRBD1. The CDR3 extends over 15 amino acids. Unmatched junction bases numbered 9, after V lost 3 bases and J lost 2 bases. Germline lookup yields CDR1 GTSNPN and CDR2 SVGIG (reference sequence). CDR3: CAWRKQGSENYGYTF. CDR3 DNA sequence: TGTGCCTGGAGGAAACAGGGGTCCGAGAACTATGGCTACACCTTC.

The chain has TRBV12-3 or TRBV12-4 and TRBJ1-2, with TRBD1 as a possible D gene (6 bases). V dropped 7 bases and J dropped 4 bases, with 13 bases sitting between them. The CDR3 has 13 amino acids. The CDR3 loop is CASTIQGTYGYTF. The CDR3 DNA sequence: TGTGCCAGCACCATTCAGGGGACCTATGGCTACACCTTC.

This clone came up once. The V and J genes are TRBV19 and TRBJ1-1; TRBD1 is a possible D gene (6 bases). CDR1 and CDR2 from the germline V gene are LNHDA and SQIVND (reference sequence). The CDR3 loop spans 15 amino acids. V was cut by 7 bases and J by 0 bases, with 15 bases left in between. In DNA, the CDR3 is TGTGCCAGTAATTTTCCGGGACAAATGAACACTGAAGCTTTCTTT. This encodes CASNFPGQMNTEAFF.

V is TRBV6-1 and J is TRBJ2-1; 7 bases align to TRBD1. This CDR3 region has 16 residues. The trim removed 4 bases at V and 5 bases at J, leaving 11 bases unmatched. Germline CDR1 MNHNS, CDR2 SASEGT. The CDR3 nucleotides are TGTGCCAGCAGTGTCACAGGGGTACTTGCGAACAATGAGCAGTTCTTC. Encoded protein: CASSVTGVLANNEQFF.

The rearrangement joins TRBV5-6 to TRBJ1-1; the match to TRBD1 covers 7 bases. Germline V gene data show CDR1 as SGHDT and CDR2 as YYEEEE. V shed 1 base and J 1 base; nucleotides not matched to a gene: 7. The CDR3 spans 16 residues. The CDR3 region is CASSLTGVVKNTEAFF. CDR3 nucleotide sequence: TGTGCCAGCAGCTTGACAGGGGTAGTGAAGAACACTGAAGCTTTCTTT.

A few counts support this clone. The DNA for the CDR3 is TGTGCCAGCAGTTTTAAGGGACAGGGGCTCTTAGATACGCAGTATTTT. It is translated as CASSFKGQGLLDTQYF. V gene TRBV27 combines with J gene TRBJ2-3, with 10 nucleotides matching TRBD1. The CDR3 loop spans 16 amino acids. J lost 5 bases, V lost 3 bases, and 8 bases had no gene match. Germline V gene lookup returns CDR1 MNHEY and CDR2 SMNVEV (reference sequence).